The 9 T cell receptor beta chains reported below all come from one sample, sequenced in a study of cytomegalovirus exposure and HLA in healthy donors. The PCR ran on 60 Vbeta and 13 Jbeta primers. Here immunoSEQ multiplex PCR was the method, and the copy in TCRdb shows in-frame clones only, minus some. The sample lists some 130,000 clones; around 77% were seen once. The sample comprised PBMCs. The source is a male donor in good health and CMV-seropositive.

Comments on this clone: At one end, the junction sequence differs from germline, possibly due to a read error. The V call is TRBV5-1, the J call TRBJ2-6, with 10 bases fitting TRBD2. In germline, CDR1 is SGHRS, CDR2 YFSETQ. The CDR3 spans 20 residues. This CDR3 reads CASSLTLSSGSLSGANGLTF. In DNA, the CDR3 is TGCGCCAGCAGCTTGACCTTATCTAGCGGGAGTTTGTCTGGGGCCAACGGCCTGACTTTC.

V and J are TRBV28 and TRBJ1-5; no reliable D call. The CDR3 runs to 13 residues. With 3 bases removed from V and 4 bases from J, the gap between germline ends came to 7 bases. Germline V gives CDR1 MDHEN, CDR2 SYDVKM. CDR3 DNA sequence: TGTGCCAGCAGTTTCCCTCTTAATCAGCCCCAGCATTTT. It encodes CASSFPLNQPQHF.

The genes are TRBV5-6 and TRBJ2-3; weak D call: TRBD1 (5 bases). Germline values: CDR1 SGHDT, CDR2 YYEEEE. V lost 6 bases and J 1 base, leaving 18 bases between the germline ends. The CDR3 runs to 16 residues. The CDR3 loop is CASTTAVRRGTDTQYF. In DNA, the CDR3 is TGTGCCAGCACTACGGCGGTCCGCAGGGGCACAGATACGCAGTATTTT.

The chain is built from TRBV19 and TRBJ2-7; D not resolved. CDR3 size: 14 residues. Germline CDR1 and CDR2: LNHDA and SQIVND (reference sequence). V gave up 0 bases and J gave up 1 base, with 7 bases separating them. CDR3 DNA sequence: TGTGCCAGTAGTATAGAGAGAAGATCCTACGAGCAGTACTTC. Translating gives CASSIERRSYEQYF.

This clone has only a few counts. CDR3 region: CASSLSLGTTYGYTF. CDR3 bases: TGCGCCAGCAGCCTATCCCTAGGGACAACCTATGGCTACACCTTC. This chain connects TRBV4-1 to TRBJ1-2, with D possibly matching TRBD1 (6 bases). The CDR3 sequence is 15 residues long. V was clipped by 4 bases and J by 4 bases, with 16 bases between them. Looked up from germline, CDR1 is MGHRA and CDR2 is YSYEKL.

This chain joins TRBV11-3 and TRBJ2-2; possibly TRBD2 for D (7 bases). The CDR3 spans 16 residues. The germline CDR1 and CDR2 sequences are SGHNT and YENEEA. Trimming removed 3 bases at V and 4 bases at J, with 15 bases between. In DNA, the CDR3 is TGTGCCAGCAGCTTGGGGGGGGCCCGTATCACCGGGGAGCTGTTTTTT. This codes for CASSLGGARITGELFF.

In its sample, this clone was seen once. The V gene is TRBV27, the J gene TRBJ1-5, with D perhaps matching TRBD1 (6 bases). Deletions cut 4 bases from V and 2 bases from J, with 9 bases between. The CDR3 covers 14 residues. Looked up from germline, CDR1 is MNHEY and CDR2 is SMNVEV (reference sequence). The CDR3 sequence is CASSSPGGNQPQHF. The DNA for the CDR3 is TGTGCCAGCAGTTCCCCAGGGGGCAATCAGCCCCAGCATTTT.

This sequence joins TRBV5-6 and TRBJ1-2; perhaps TRBD1 as D (6 bases). CDR3 length equals 13 residues. V lost 5 bases, J lost 4 bases, and 12 bases lay in between. In germline, CDR1 is SGHDT, CDR2 YYEEEE. The CDR3 DNA is TGTGCCAGCAGATCCAGGGACATCTATGGCTACACCTTC. The encoded protein is CASRSRDIYGYTF.

The chain has TRBV19 and TRBJ1-5; D is ambiguous. With 3 bases removed from V and 2 bases from J, the gap between germline ends came to 11 bases. This CDR3 is built from 15 residues. In germline, CDR1 is LNHDA, CDR2 SQIVND (reference sequence). DNA of the CDR3: TGTGCCAGTAGTATTTCCCCCTCGGGCAATCAGCCCCAGCATTTT. Protein: CASSISPSGNQPQHF.